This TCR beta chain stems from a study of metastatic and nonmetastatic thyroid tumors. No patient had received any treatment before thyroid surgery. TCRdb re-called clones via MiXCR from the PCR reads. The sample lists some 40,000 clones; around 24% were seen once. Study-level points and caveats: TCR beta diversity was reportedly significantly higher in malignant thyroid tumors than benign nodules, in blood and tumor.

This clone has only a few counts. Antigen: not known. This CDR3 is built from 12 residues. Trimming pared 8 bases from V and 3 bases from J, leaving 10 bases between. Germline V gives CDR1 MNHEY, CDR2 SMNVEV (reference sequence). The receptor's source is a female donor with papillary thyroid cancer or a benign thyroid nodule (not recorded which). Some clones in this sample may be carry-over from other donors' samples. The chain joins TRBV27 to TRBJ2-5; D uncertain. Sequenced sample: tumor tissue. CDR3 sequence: CASGLEKETQYF. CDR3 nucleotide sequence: TGTGCCAGCGGGCTAGAGAAAGAGACCCAGTACTTC.